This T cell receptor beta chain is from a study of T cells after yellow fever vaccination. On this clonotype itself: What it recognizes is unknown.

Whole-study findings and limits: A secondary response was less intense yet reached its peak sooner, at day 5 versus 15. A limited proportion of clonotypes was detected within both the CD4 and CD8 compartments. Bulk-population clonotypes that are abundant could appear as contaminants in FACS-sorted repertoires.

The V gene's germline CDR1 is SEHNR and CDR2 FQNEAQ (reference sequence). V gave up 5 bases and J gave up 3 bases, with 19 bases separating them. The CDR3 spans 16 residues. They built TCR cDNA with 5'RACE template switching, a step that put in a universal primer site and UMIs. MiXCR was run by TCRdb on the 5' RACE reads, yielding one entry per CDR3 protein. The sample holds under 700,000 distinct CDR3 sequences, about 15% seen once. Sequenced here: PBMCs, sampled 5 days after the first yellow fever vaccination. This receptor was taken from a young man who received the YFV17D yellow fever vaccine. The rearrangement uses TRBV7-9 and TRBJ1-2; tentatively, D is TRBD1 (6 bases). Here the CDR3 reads CASSPGNSGTHYGYTF. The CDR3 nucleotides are TGTGCCAGCAGCCCGGGGAATTCCGGGACACACTATGGCTACACCTTC.